A selection of T cell receptor beta chains follows, all from one sample in a study of blood T cell repertoires in COVID-19. Generated by immunoSEQ multiplex PCR, the TCRdb table keeps only in-frame clones and is missing some. Among 40,000 to 55,000 clones listed, approximately 90% were seen once. Material for sequencing was peripheral blood. These receptors were obtained from a woman at least 80 years old with acute or convalescent COVID-19. CDR3s include the opening cysteine and the closing phenylalanine or tryptophan. Each record gives: J gene, V gene, clone size, D gene, CDR3 protein, CDR3 DNA. The D gene is left open where the match is weak. Where a row states a size, it is once, few, many or the class of an expanded clone; other rows omit it.

TRBJ1-1 | TRBV18 | NA | NA | CASSPRSYMNTEAFF | TGTGCCAGCTCACCACGGTCATACATGAACACTGAAGCTTTCTTT
TRBJ2-1 | TRBV18 | once | NA | CASSRLQGNNEQFF | TGTGCCAGCTCGCGTTTACAGGGAAACAATGAGCAGTTCTTC
TRBJ2-7 | TRBV18 | NA | NA | CASSPGMASSYEQYF | TGTGCCAGCTCACCAGGAATGGCTAGCAGCTACGAGCAGTACTTC
TRBJ2-7 | TRBV23-1 | NA | TRBD2 | CASSLLDGRPTGEQYF | TGCGCCAGCAGCCTTCTGGACGGGAGGCCAACGGGGGAGCAGTACTTC
TRBJ1-6 | TRBV30 | NA | NA | CAWSINRSSYNSPLHF | TGTGCCTGGAGCATCAACAGGAGCTCCTATAATTCACCCCTCCACTTT
TRBJ2-2 | TRBV6-5 | NA | TRBD2 | CASKLGTSGGELFF | TGTGCCAGCAAGCTCGGGACTAGTGGCGGGGAGCTGTTTTTT
TRBJ2-7 | TRBV7-9 | NA | NA | CASSGGAKTEQYF | TGTGCCAGCAGCGGGGGGGCGAAAACCGAGCAGTACTTC
TRBJ2-1 | TRBV27 | NA | TRBD2 | CASSFARGTSGAYNEQFF | TGTGCCAGCAGTTTTGCCCGTGGGACTAGCGGGGCCTACAATGAGCAGTTCTTC
TRBJ1-3 | TRBV30 | NA | NA | CAWIKYSRVGNTIYF | TGTGCCTGGATCAAATACTCCAGGGTCGGAAACACCATATATTTT
TRBJ1-5 | TRBV27 | NA | NA | CASGQGVWQPQHF | TGTGCCAGCGGACAAGGGGTCTGGCAGCCCCAGCATTTT
TRBJ1-4 | TRBV9 | NA | NA | CASSVGERTAEKLFF | TGTGCCAGCAGCGTAGGGGAAAGGACTGCTGAAAAACTGTTTTTT
TRBJ2-2 | TRBV2 | NA | TRBD1 | CASSIRGTGELFF | TGTGCCAGTAGCATCAGGGGGACCGGGGAGCTGTTTTTT
TRBJ2-1 | TRBV7-3 | few | TRBD2 | CASSLEAGVSYNEQFF | TGTGCCAGCAGCTTAGAAGCGGGAGTCTCCTACAATGAGCAGTTCTTC
TRBJ2-7 | TRBV6-5 | NA | TRBD1 | CASSHHGQGPYEQYF | TGTGCCAGCAGCCACCACGGACAGGGGCCCTACGAGCAGTACTTC
TRBJ2-5 | TRBV12-5 | NA | TRBD2 | CASGLVPRGARSGRFRETQYF | TGTGCTAGTGGTTTGGTACCAAGGGGGGCCAGGAGCGGGAGGTTCCGAGAGACCCAGTACTTC
TRBJ1-4 | TRBV30 | NA | NA | CAWKVGGGGEKLFF | TGTGCCTGGAAAGTAGGGGGAGGGGGTGAAAAACTGTTTTTT
TRBJ1-6 | TRBV7-8 | NA | NA | CASSTRGLMSPLHF | TGTGCCAGCAGCACAAGGGGCCTCATGTCACCCCTCCACTTT
TRBJ2-5 | TRBV7-9 | NA | TRBD2 | CATSGGETQYF | TGTGCCACCTCGGGGGGTGAGACCCAGTACTTC
TRBJ2-3 | TRBV7-7 | NA | NA | CASSPIGTFADTQYF | TGTGCTAGCAGCCCTATTGGGACATTTGCAGATACGCAGTATTTT
TRBJ1-2 | TRBV7-9 | NA | NA | CASSLELTAGPHGYTF | TGTGCCAGCAGCTTAGAATTGACAGCGGGCCCCCATGGCTACACCTTC
TRBJ1-2 | TRBV7-2 | NA | TRBD1 | CASTSGQGANYGYTF | TGTGCCAGCACCTCGGGACAGGGCGCTAACTATGGCTACACCTTC
TRBJ2-7 | TRBV28 | NA | TRBD1 | CASSPGQGDEQYF | TGTGCCAGCAGTCCGGGACAGGGTGACGAGCAGTACTTC
TRBJ1-5 | TRBV7-9 | NA | NA | CASSLPDQPQHF | TGTGCCAGCAGCCTCCCGGATCAGCCCCAGCATTTT
TRBJ2-7 | TRBV5-1 | NA | NA | CASSSTVGSFEQYF | TGCGCCAGCAGCTCGACAGTTGGGTCTTTCGAGCAGTACTTC
TRBJ1-2 | TRBV28 | NA | NA | CASSLSGARGYTF | TGTGCCAGCAGTCTCTCAGGGGCCAGGGGCTACACCTTC
TRBJ2-3 | TRBV5-4 | NA | TRBD1 | CASSSQGATDTQYF | TGTGCCAGCAGCTCCCAGGGGGCGACAGATACGCAGTATTTT
TRBJ2-2 | TRBV7-3 | NA | TRBD2 | CASSPVGAGGTGELFF | TGTGCCAGCAGCCCGGTGGGGGCGGGAGGTACCGGGGAGCTGTTTTTT
TRBJ2-3 | TRBV11-2 | NA | TRBD1 | CASSSGQAPTTDTQYF | TGTGCCAGCAGCTCAGGACAGGCCCCAACGACAGATACGCAGTATTTT
TRBJ1-5 | TRBV7-9 | NA | TRBD1 | CASSFDRGNQPQHF | TGTGCCAGCAGCTTCGACAGGGGCAATCAGCCCCAGCATTTT